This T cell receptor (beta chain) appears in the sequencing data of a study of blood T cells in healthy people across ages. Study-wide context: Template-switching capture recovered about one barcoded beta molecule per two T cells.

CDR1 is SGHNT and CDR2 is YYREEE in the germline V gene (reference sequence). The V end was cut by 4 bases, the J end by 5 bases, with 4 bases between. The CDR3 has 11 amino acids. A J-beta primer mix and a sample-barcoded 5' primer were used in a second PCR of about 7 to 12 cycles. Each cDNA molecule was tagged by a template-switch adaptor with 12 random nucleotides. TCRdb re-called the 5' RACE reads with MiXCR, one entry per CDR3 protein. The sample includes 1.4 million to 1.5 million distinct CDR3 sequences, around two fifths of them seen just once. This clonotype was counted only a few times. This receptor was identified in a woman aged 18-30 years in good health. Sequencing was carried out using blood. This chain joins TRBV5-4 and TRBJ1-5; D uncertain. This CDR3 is CASSNDQPQHF. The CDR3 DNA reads TGTGCCAGCAGCAATGATCAGCCCCAGCATTTT.